The 2 T cell receptor beta chains in this list originate from one sample, sequenced in a study of blood T cell repertoires in COVID-19. Data came from immunoSEQ multiplex PCR; TCRdb stores just in-frame clones and leaves some out. This repertoire shows hundreds of thousands of clones, 75% to 85% found once; its top ten account for around 7.2%. Sequenced: peripheral blood. The receptors were sampled from a woman older than 75 with COVID-19, enrolled during active disease.

The genes are TRBV4-2 and TRBJ2-3; TRBD2 aligns across 11 bases. The ends lost 4 bases at V and 2 bases at J; junction bases unmatched: 5. The CDR3 extends over 16 amino acids. Germline V CDR1 and CDR2: LGHNA, YNFKEQ. The CDR3 here is CASSLGTSGDTDTQYF. In DNA, the CDR3 is TGTGCCAGCAGCCTCGGGACTAGCGGTGACACAGATACGCAGTATTTT.

The V and J genes are TRBV6-5 and TRBJ1-6; 7 positions agree with TRBD1. V lost 6 bases to trimming and J lost 7 bases; unmatched junction nucleotides: 6. Germline V gives CDR1 MNHEY, CDR2 SVGAGI. The CDR3 totals 14 residues. The CDR3 spells CASRSPGQNSPLHF. The CDR3, as DNA: TGTGCCAGCAGGTCCCCGGGACAGAATTCACCCCTCCACTTT.